The present T cell receptor (beta chain) was sequenced within a study of regulatory T cells in long-lasting Graves disease. Time point in this sample: newly diagnosed GD, antithyroid drugs for less than 3 months. PBMC-derived RNA was used for the TCR library. CDR3 regions were amplified by Arm-PCR using iRepertoire HTBI primers to build TCR beta libraries. TCRdb reprocessed the multiplex PCR reads with MiXCR, giving one entry per CDR3 protein. The sample holds a few hundred thousand distinct CDR3 sequences; 15% to 20% are singletons and the top ten take 13% to 15%. Looked up from germline, CDR1 is MNHNS and CDR2 is SASEGT. The CDR3 length is 13 residues. V was cut by 5 bases and J by 4 bases, with 11 bases left in between. These same records also appear under a second study, on T cells in Graves' hyperthyroidism and ophthalmopathy.

The material was peripheral blood mononuclear cells (PBMCs), obtained at new diagnosis, from a patient treated with antithyroid drugs. The chain carries TRBV6-1 and TRBJ1-2; no definite D call. This clonotype was obtained from a woman aged 30 to 39 with Graves disease. DNA for the CDR3: TGTGCCAGCAGTCGGGAGAAGGGCTATGGCTACACCTTC. This translates into CASSREKGYGYTF.